This passage covers 10 T cell receptor beta chains from one sample sequenced in a study of post-analysis software for immune sequencing data. Unique molecular identifiers tagged the TCR beta cDNA libraries. Each CDR3 protein gets one entry after TCRdb re-called the PCR reads with MiXCR. Here the sample spans hundreds of thousands of distinct CDR3 sequences, just under 30% being singletons. No antigen has been identified for these receptors. Study-level points and caveats: There were five TRBV segments more frequent in patients than controls, and TRBV5-6, TRBV5-1 and TRBV20-1 were among them.

The sequencing input was blood. Receptors originate from a girl aged 10 to 17 with multiple sclerosis.

The rearrangement uses TRBV20-1 and TRBJ2-5; D may be TRBD1 (5 bases). The germline gives CDR1 DFQATT, CDR2 SNEGSKA (reference sequence). The CDR3 extends over 12 amino acids. Trimming stripped 8 bases from V and 0 bases from J, with 10 bases between. The CDR3 DNA is TGCAGTACTTTGACAGACCAAGAGACCCAGTACTTC. Amino acids: CSTLTDQETQYF.

The chain joins TRBV2 to TRBJ2-5; no clear D gene. The end of the DNA fits TRBJ2-7 better, so the J call may be wrong. Per germline, CDR1 SNHLY and CDR2 FYNNEI. This CDR3 has 11 amino acids. CDR3 bases: TGTGCCAGCCCCTCCGGACGCGAGCAGTACTTC. Encoded protein: CASPSGREQYF.

This clonotype was picked up a small number of times. The chain links TRBV11-2 to TRBJ2-1, with 9 nucleotides matching TRBD1. The ends lost 1 base at V and 8 bases at J; junction bases unmatched: 6. Germline V gene lookup returns CDR1 SGHAT and CDR2 FQNNGV. The CDR3 runs 15 residues. The CDR3 nucleotides read TGTGCCAGCAGCTTAGGGGGGACAGGGTTCGATGAGCAGTTCTTC. Its protein product is CASSLGGTGFDEQFF.

V gene TRBV7-2 combines with J gene TRBJ1-6; 7 bases align to TRBD1. Germline assignment: CDR1 SGHTA and CDR2 FQGNSA. V was pared by 0 bases and J by 8 bases, with 7 bases of the junction left unmatched. The CDR3 sequence is 16 residues long. This chain's CDR3 is CASSLALGRGDSPLHF. In DNA form, the CDR3 reads TGTGCCAGCAGCTTAGCGCTGGGCAGGGGGGATTCACCCCTCCACTTT.

The V gene is TRBV20-1, the J gene TRBJ2-1, with 8 bases that match TRBD2. The tail of the sequence fits TRBJ2-7 better, so the J call may be wrong. This CDR3 is built from 14 residues. Germline V CDR1 and CDR2: DFQATT, SNEGSKA (reference sequence). This CDR3 is CSADGLASYNEQYF. DNA for the CDR3: TGCAGTGCTGATGGACTAGCCTCCTACAATGAGCAGTACTTC.

This clonotype was detected a few times. Germline and junction disagree at one end, which may indicate a read error. The gene calls are TRBV5-1 and TRBJ1-1, with 9 bases that match TRBD1. This CDR3 is built from 15 residues. The germline V gene has CDR1 SGHRS and CDR2 YFSETQ. CDR3 sequence: CASSLGDRVQLEAFF. The CDR3 nucleotides are TGCGCCAGTAGCTTGGGGGACAGGGTGCAACTTGAAGCTTTCTTT.

The gene calls are TRBV28 and TRBJ1-2, with D possibly matching TRBD1 (5 bases). Trimming pared 5 bases from V and 10 bases from J, leaving 23 bases between. Germline V gene sequence: CDR1 MDHEN, CDR2 SYDVKM. The CDR3 is made up of 15 amino acids. In nucleotides, the CDR3 is TGTGCCAGCAGTCCCTACCGGTCGGGGGAGGAGGACTACACCTTC. It encodes CASSPYRSGEEDYTF.

V is TRBV20-1 and J is TRBJ2-5; a weak D match, TRBD2 (5 bases). The CDR3 totals 15 residues. Germline V gives CDR1 DFQATT, CDR2 SNEGSKA (reference sequence). V dropped 1 base and J dropped 3 bases, with 15 bases sitting between them. CDR3 in amino acids: CSARVLSLAEETQYF. As DNA, the CDR3 is TGCAGTGCTAGAGTCCTCTCCCTAGCCGAAGAGACCCAGTACTTC.

The V gene is TRBV5-6, the J gene TRBJ2-5; D remains unclear. The germline gives CDR1 SGHDT, CDR2 YYEEEE. The CDR3 is 14 residues long. The V and J ends lost 0 bases and 4 bases respectively, with 10 bases between them. Written as DNA, the CDR3 is TGTGCCAGCAGCTTGGGGGATAGCCCAGAGACCCAGTACTTC. Protein product: CASSLGDSPETQYF.

This clonotype has just one count. The chain combines TRBV7-8 with TRBJ1-4; D remains unclear. With 5 bases removed from V and 2 bases from J, the gap between germline ends came to 15 bases. Germline V gene sequence: CDR1 SGHVS, CDR2 FQNEAQ. CDR3 size: 16 residues. CDR3 in amino acids: CASSLVSEGTNEKLFF. The CDR3 DNA follows: TGTGCCAGCAGCCTAGTATCGGAGGGTACTAATGAAAAACTGTTTTTT.